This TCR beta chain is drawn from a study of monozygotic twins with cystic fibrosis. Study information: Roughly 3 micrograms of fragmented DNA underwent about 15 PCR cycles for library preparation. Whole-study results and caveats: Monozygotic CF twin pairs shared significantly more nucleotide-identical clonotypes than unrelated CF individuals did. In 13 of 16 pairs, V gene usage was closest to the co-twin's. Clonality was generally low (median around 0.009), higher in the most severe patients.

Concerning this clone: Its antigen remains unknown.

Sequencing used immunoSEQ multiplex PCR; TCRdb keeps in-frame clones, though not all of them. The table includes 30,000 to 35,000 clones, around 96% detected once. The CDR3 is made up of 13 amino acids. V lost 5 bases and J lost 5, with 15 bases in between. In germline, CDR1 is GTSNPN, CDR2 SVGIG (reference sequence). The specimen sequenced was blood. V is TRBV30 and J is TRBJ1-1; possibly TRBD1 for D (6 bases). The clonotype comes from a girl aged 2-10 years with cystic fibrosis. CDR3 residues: CAWADRGKTEAFF. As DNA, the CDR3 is TGTGCCTGGGCGGACAGAGGGAAAACTGAAGCTTTCTTT.